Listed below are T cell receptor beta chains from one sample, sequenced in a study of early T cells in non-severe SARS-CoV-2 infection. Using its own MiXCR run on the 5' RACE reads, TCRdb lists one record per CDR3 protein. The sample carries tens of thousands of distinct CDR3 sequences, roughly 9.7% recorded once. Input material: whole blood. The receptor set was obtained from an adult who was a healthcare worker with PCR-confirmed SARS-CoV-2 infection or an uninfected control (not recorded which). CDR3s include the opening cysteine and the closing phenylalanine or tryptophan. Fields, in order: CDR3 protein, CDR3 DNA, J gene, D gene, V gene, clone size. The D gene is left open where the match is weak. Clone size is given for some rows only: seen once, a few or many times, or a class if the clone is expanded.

CDR3: CASSERTGANYGYTF
DNA: TGTGCCAGCAGTGAAAGGACAGGGGCGAACTATGGCTACACCTTC
J: TRBJ1-2
D: TRBD1
V: TRBV6-4
size: -

CDR3: CASSPGQGAPLEQYF
DNA: TGTGCCAGCAGCCCGGGACAGGGGGCGCCCCTCGAGCAGTACTTC
J: TRBJ2-7
D: TRBD1
V: TRBV6-6
size: -

CDR3: CASSLDGDRGKNIQYF
DNA: TGTGCCAGCAGCTTAGACGGGGACAGGGGAAAAAACATTCAGTACTTC
J: TRBJ2-4
D: TRBD1
V: TRBV7-6
size: many

CDR3: CASSYNGGDTQYF
DNA: TGTGCCAGCAGCTATAACGGGGGAGATACGCAGTATTTT
J: TRBJ2-3
D: -
V: TRBV7-2
size: -

CDR3: CASRDRGREQFF
DNA: TGTGCCAGCAGGGACAGGGGGCGTGAGCAGTTCTTC
J: TRBJ2-1
D: TRBD1
V: TRBV6-2/TRBV6-3
size: -

CDR3: CASSPTAGNEQFF
DNA: TGTGCCAGCAGCCCGACAGCCGGAAATGAGCAGTTCTTC
J: TRBJ2-1
D: -
V: TRBV2
size: many

CDR3: CASRTWDNEAFF
DNA: TGTGCCAGCAGGACCTGGGACAATGAAGCTTTCTTT
J: TRBJ1-1
D: -
V: TRBV6-6
size: many

CDR3: CSARGPRDTEAFF
DNA: TGCAGTGCTAGAGGACCCCGGGACACTGAAGCTTTCTTT
J: TRBJ1-1
D: -
V: TRBV20-1
size: many

CDR3: CASSLFPVTGELFF
DNA: TGTGCCAGCAGTTTATTCCCGGTCACCGGGGAGCTGTTTTTT
J: TRBJ2-2
D: -
V: TRBV12-3/TRBV12-4
size: many

CDR3: CAVDRGTTEAFF
DNA: TGTGCCGTCGACCGGGGGACCACTGAAGCTTTCTTT
J: TRBJ1-1
D: -
V: TRBV6-6
size: once

CDR3: CASSSPGAAGDTEQFF
DNA: TGTGCCAGCAGCAGCCCCGGGGCCGCGGGAGACACTGAGCAGTTCTTC
J: TRBJ2-1
D: TRBD2
V: TRBV11-2
size: many

CDR3: CASSSRSGAEAFF
DNA: TGTGCCAGCAGCTCTCGCTCCGGCGCTGAAGCTTTCTTT
J: TRBJ1-1
D: -
V: TRBV7-9
size: many

CDR3: CSARSGGRAYNEQFF
DNA: TGCAGTGCTAGATCCGGCGGGAGGGCGTACAATGAGCAGTTCTTC
J: TRBJ2-1
D: TRBD2
V: TRBV20-1
size: many

CDR3: CASSLSTIQETQYF
DNA: TGTGCCAGCAGCTTATCAACCATCCAAGAGACCCAGTACTTC
J: TRBJ2-5
D: -
V: TRBV7-6
size: few

CDR3: CASRIGYGSYNEQFF
DNA: TGCGCCAGCAGGATCGGATATGGGTCCTACAATGAGCAGTTCTTC
J: TRBJ2-1
D: -
V: TRBV10-2
size: many

CDR3: CASSYTGTSGRRGEQFF
DNA: TGTGCCAGCAGTTACACCGGGACTAGCGGGAGGAGGGGTGAGCAGTTCTTC
J: TRBJ2-1
D: TRBD2
V: TRBV11-2
size: -

CDR3: CASSLYGDNEQFF
DNA: TGTGCCAGCAGTCTTTACGGAGACAATGAGCAGTTCTTC
J: TRBJ2-1
D: -
V: TRBV7-2
size: many

CDR3: CASSPGQGTYEQYF
DNA: TGTGCCAGCTCACCGGGACAGGGGACCTACGAGCAGTACTTC
J: TRBJ2-7
D: TRBD1
V: TRBV18
size: many

CDR3: CASRDYRTGYTF
DNA: TGTGCCAGCAGAGATTACCGGACAGGCTACACCTTC
J: TRBJ1-2
D: -
V: TRBV2
size: many

CDR3: CASSLSASDEQFF
DNA: TGTGCCAGCAGCTTATCGGCTTCGGATGAGCAGTTCTTC
J: TRBJ2-1
D: -
V: TRBV7-3
size: many

CDR3: CASSFQGASGQPQHF
DNA: TGTGCCAGCAGTTTCCAGGGGGCGAGTGGTCAGCCCCAGCATTTT
J: TRBJ1-5
D: TRBD1
V: TRBV12-3/TRBV12-4
size: -

CDR3: CAWSVGASGSNEQFF
DNA: TGTGCCTGGTCCGTCGGGGCTAGCGGGAGTAATGAGCAGTTCTTC
J: TRBJ2-1
D: TRBD2
V: TRBV30
size: many

CDR3: CASSLAPPGNEQFF
DNA: TGTGCCAGCAGCTTAGCCCCCCCCGGAAATGAGCAGTTCTTC
J: TRBJ2-1
D: -
V: TRBV7-2
size: many

CDR3: CASSLRANTYNEQFF
DNA: TGTGCCAGCAGCTTAAGGGCTAATACCTACAATGAGCAGTTCTTC
J: TRBJ2-1
D: -
V: TRBV7-9
size: many

CDR3: CASSGISSYNEQFF
DNA: TGTGCCAGCAGTGGGATAAGCTCCTACAATGAGCAGTTCTTC
J: TRBJ2-1
D: -
V: TRBV25-1
size: -

CDR3: CASSSRDRGLYEQYF
DNA: TGTGCCAGCTCTTCCCGGGACAGGGGGCTTTACGAGCAGTACTTC
J: TRBJ2-7
D: TRBD1
V: TRBV27
size: many

CDR3: CSATQHEAFF
DNA: TGCAGTGCTACACAGCACGAAGCTTTCTTT
J: TRBJ1-1
D: -
V: TRBV20-1
size: many

CDR3: CASSIGQPNTEAFF
DNA: TGCGCCAGCAGCATAGGACAGCCGAACACTGAAGCTTTCTTT
J: TRBJ1-1
D: -
V: TRBV5-1
size: -

CDR3: CASAPPTAARGETQYF
DNA: TGTGCCAGCGCCCCTCCTACCGCAGCTAGAGGGGAGACCCAGTACTTC
J: TRBJ2-5
D: -
V: TRBV13
size: -

CDR3: CSADSGEPLGETQYF
DNA: TGCAGTGCTGACTCAGGGGAGCCGCTGGGGGAGACCCAGTACTTC
J: TRBJ2-5
D: -
V: TRBV20-1
size: few

CDR3: CASSLGADRSPRGNQPQHF
DNA: TGTGCCAGCAGCCTTGGAGCGGACCGCTCCCCGAGAGGGAATCAGCCCCAGCATTTT
J: TRBJ1-5
D: -
V: TRBV5-6
size: many

CDR3: CSALRQGRSYEQYF
DNA: TGCAGTGCTTTAAGACAGGGACGATCCTACGAGCAGTACTTC
J: TRBJ2-7
D: TRBD1
V: TRBV20-1
size: -

CDR3: CASSLMLAEGYNEQFF
DNA: TGTGCCAGCAGCTTAATGCTAGCGGAGGGGTATAATGAGCAGTTCTTC
J: TRBJ2-1
D: TRBD2
V: TRBV7-3
size: many

CDR3: CASSELQGSEQYF
DNA: TGCGCCAGCAGCGAACTACAGGGCTCCGAGCAGTACTTC
J: TRBJ2-7
D: -
V: TRBV10-1
size: many

CDR3: CASSWDFDTQYF
DNA: TGTGCCAGCAGCTGGGACTTCGATACGCAGTATTTT
J: TRBJ2-3
D: -
V: TRBV7-8
size: many

CDR3: CASAPGGDYGYTF
DNA: TGTGCCAGCGCCCCTGGGGGCGACTATGGCTACACCTTC
J: TRBJ1-2
D: -
V: TRBV2
size: -

CDR3: CASSERDRNSPLHF
DNA: TGTGCCAGCAGTGAACGGGACAGGAATTCACCCCTCCACTTT
J: TRBJ1-6
D: TRBD1
V: TRBV6-4
size: once

CDR3: CASSQDWVSESYNEQFF
DNA: TGTGCCAGCAGCCAAGATTGGGTTAGCGAGAGCTACAATGAGCAGTTCTTC
J: TRBJ2-1
D: -
V: TRBV14
size: many

CDR3: CASSPGTSGSSGDEQYF
DNA: TGTGCCAGCAGTCCAGGGACTAGCGGGAGTAGTGGGGACGAGCAGTACTTC
J: TRBJ2-7
D: TRBD2
V: TRBV27
size: many

CDR3: CASSDRGVADTQYF
DNA: TGTGCCAGCAGTGACAGGGGTGTGGCAGATACGCAGTATTTT
J: TRBJ2-3
D: TRBD1
V: TRBV27
size: many

CDR3: CSARGDSKETQYF
DNA: TGCAGTGCTAGAGGGGACAGCAAAGAGACCCAGTACTTC
J: TRBJ2-5
D: TRBD1
V: TRBV20-1
size: few

CDR3: CASSQGGGLDTQYF
DNA: TGTGCCAGCAGCCAAGGTGGGGGGCTGGATACGCAGTATTTT
J: TRBJ2-3
D: -
V: TRBV7-3
size: many

CDR3: CATSDLEGAPDNEQFF
DNA: TGTGCCACCAGTGATTTAGAAGGGGCCCCTGACAATGAGCAGTTCTTC
J: TRBJ2-1
D: -
V: TRBV24-1
size: many

CDR3: CASSQDPGQLTEAFF
DNA: TGCGCCAGCAGCCAAGATCCGGGACAGCTCACTGAAGCTTTCTTT
J: TRBJ1-1
D: TRBD1
V: TRBV4-3
size: many

CDR3: CASTRTRTEAFF
DNA: TGTGCCAGCACAAGGACCCGGACTGAAGCTTTCTTT
J: TRBJ1-1
D: -
V: TRBV2
size: many

CDR3: CASSLTSENTGELFF
DNA: TGTGCCAGCAGTCTGACTAGTGAGAACACCGGGGAGCTGTTTTTT
J: TRBJ2-2
D: -
V: TRBV7-2
size: few

CDR3: CASRKSGTGELFF
DNA: TGTGCCAGCAGGAAATCCGGAACCGGGGAGCTGTTTTTT
J: TRBJ2-2
D: -
V: TRBV12-3/TRBV12-4
size: -